Reported below is one T cell receptor beta chain. This sample was included in a study of cytomegalovirus exposure and HLA in healthy donors. This CDR3 comprises 12 residues. With 7 bases removed from V and 8 bases from J, the gap between germline ends came to 14 bases. CDR1 is SQVTM, CDR2 ANQGSEA, per germline. The PCR made use of 60 Vbeta and 13 Jbeta primers. The data were produced by immunoSEQ multiplex PCR, yet TCRdb's version contains in-frame clones alone and is incomplete. Recorded for this sample: 200,000 or so clones. V and J are TRBV29-1 and TRBJ2-2; tentative D call: TRBD1 (6 bases). The sample consisted of PBMCs. This receptor was identified in a boy younger than 18 in good health and CMV-seronegative. CDR3 coding DNA: TGCAGCGGGGGGCCAGTAGGTGGGGAGCTGTTTTTT. Protein: CSGGPVGGELFF.